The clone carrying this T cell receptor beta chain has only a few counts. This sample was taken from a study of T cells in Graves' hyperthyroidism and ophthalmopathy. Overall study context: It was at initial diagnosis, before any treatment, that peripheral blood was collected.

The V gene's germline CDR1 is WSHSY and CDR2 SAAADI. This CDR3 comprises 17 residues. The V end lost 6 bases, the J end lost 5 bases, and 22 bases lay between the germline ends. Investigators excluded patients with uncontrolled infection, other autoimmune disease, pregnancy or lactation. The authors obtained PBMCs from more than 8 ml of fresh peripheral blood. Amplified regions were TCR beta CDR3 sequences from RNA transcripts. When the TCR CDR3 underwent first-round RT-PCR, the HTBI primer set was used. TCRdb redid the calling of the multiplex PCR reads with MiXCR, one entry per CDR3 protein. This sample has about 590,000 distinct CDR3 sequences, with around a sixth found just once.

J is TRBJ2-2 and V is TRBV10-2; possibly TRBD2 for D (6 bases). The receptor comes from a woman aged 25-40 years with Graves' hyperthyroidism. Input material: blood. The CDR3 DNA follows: TGCGCCAGCAGAAAAAATAGCGGAGGAGGGTGGACCGGGGAGCTGTTTTTT. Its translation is CASRKNSGGGWTGELFF.